Listed here are 29 T cell receptor beta chains from one sample, sequenced in a study of shared clonotypes between healthy human individuals. The naive CD8 subset, CD45RO-negative cells positively selected for CCR7, excluded terminally differentiated effector memory CD45RA+ cells. Clones were read by immunoSEQ multiplex PCR, and TCRdb kept only the in-frame ones, dropping some. This table has about 2 million clones, approximately 95% appearing once. The sample comprised naive CD8+ T cells sorted from blood. Every receptor here comes from a man younger than 35 in good health.

V gene TRBV2 combines with J gene TRBJ2-7; weak D call: TRBD2 (6 bases). V was clipped by 3 bases and J by 2 bases, with 14 bases between them. CDR3 length: 15 residues. Germline V gene data show CDR1 as SNHLY and CDR2 as FYNNEI. The CDR3 region is CASSEVGGNTYEQYF. The DNA of the CDR3 is TGTGCCAGCAGTGAGGTGGGGGGAAATACCTACGAGCAGTACTTC.

This chain joins TRBV9 and TRBJ2-1; 7 bases line up with TRBD1. The germline gives CDR1 SGDLS, CDR2 YYNGEE. V was clipped by 0 bases and J by 6 bases; unmatched bases: 6. The CDR3 consists of 15 residues. CDR3 sequence: CASSVVGGAINEQFF. CDR3 sequence (DNA): TGTGCCAGCAGCGTAGTAGGGGGCGCGATCAATGAGCAGTTCTTC.

V and J are TRBV9 and TRBJ2-2; D assignment may be TRBD1 or TRBD2 (5 bases each). Germline V gene data show CDR1 as SGDLS and CDR2 as YYNGEE. The V end was cut by 3 bases, the J end by 4 bases, with 16 bases between. The CDR3 length is 16 residues. The CDR3 here is CASSGDWGSGTGELFF. DNA for the CDR3: TGTGCCAGCAGCGGGGATTGGGGGAGTGGCACCGGGGAGCTGTTTTTT.

This clone was recorded a few times. V gene TRBV7-7 combines with J gene TRBJ1-2; D remains ambiguous. The CDR3 has 12 residues. The germline gives CDR1 SSHAT, CDR2 FNYEAQ (reference sequence). This CDR3 reads CASPGMGYGYTF. CDR3 coding DNA: TGTGCTAGCCCGGGTATGGGCTATGGCTACACCTTC.

V is TRBV7-8 and J is TRBJ2-7; 10 positions agree with TRBD2. Germline assignment: CDR1 SGHVS and CDR2 FQNEAQ. This CDR3 is built from 17 residues. Losses at the gene ends were 1 base for V and 4 bases for J; bases not matched to a gene: 10. CDR3 sequence reads: CASSLGLAGVEGYEQYF. The CDR3 bases are TGTGCCAGCAGCTTAGGCCTAGCGGGAGTAGAAGGTTACGAGCAGTACTTC.

The rearrangement joins TRBV6-5 to TRBJ1-1, with 8 bases fitting TRBD1. Germline V gene lookup returns CDR1 MNHEY and CDR2 SVGAGI. The length of the CDR3 is 14 residues. Trimming removed 0 bases from V and 8 bases from J; junction bases left unmatched: 5. CDR3 DNA: TGTGCCAGCAGTTACTCACTATGGACAGGGGAAGCTTTCTTT. This sequence encodes CASSYSLWTGEAFF.

This clone was observed a few times. The chain combines TRBV19 with TRBJ1-5, with 8 bases lining up with TRBD1. The CDR3 totals 15 residues. V lost 2 bases, J lost 5 bases, and 5 bases stayed unmatched. CDR1 and CDR2 (germline): LNHDA, SQIVND (reference sequence). The DNA for the CDR3 is TGTGCCAGTAGTATACCAGGGGGCGCGCATCAGCCCCAGCATTTT. It codes for CASSIPGGAHQPQHF.

The rearrangement uses TRBV27 and TRBJ2-2; 7 bases match TRBD2. Per germline, CDR1 MNHEY and CDR2 SMNVEV (reference sequence). The trim removed 5 bases at V and 6 bases at J, leaving 6 bases unmatched. This CDR3 has 14 residues. Here the CDR3 DNA reads TGTGCCAGCAGTCCCTGGAGCGGGGCCGGGGAGCTGTTTTTT. Protein: CASSPWSGAGELFF.

This clone was seen just once. This sequence joins TRBV29-1 and TRBJ1-1; 9 bases match TRBD1. In germline, CDR1 is SQVTM, CDR2 ANQGSEA. The CDR3 spans 17 residues. J lost 6 bases, V lost 7 bases, and 21 bases had no gene match. The CDR3 loop reads CSGAYLDRGSSGSEAFF. The CDR3, as DNA: TGCAGCGGTGCGTATCTGGACAGGGGTAGTTCTGGCTCTGAAGCTTTCTTT. Supplemented by reference TRBV29-1 and TRBJ1-1, the full variable domain reads SAVISQKPSRDICQRGTSLTIQCQVDSQVTMMFWYRQQPGQSLTLIATANQGSEATYESGFVIDKFPISRPNLTFSTLTVSNMSPEDSSIYLCSGAYLDRGSSGSEAFFGQGTRLTVV.

Points on this clone: Other DNA sequences in this specimen translate into the identical CDR3. The V call is TRBV9, the J call TRBJ2-7; D possibly corresponds to TRBD2 (6 bases). Trimming pared 2 bases from V and 3 bases from J, leaving 9 bases between. CDR1 is SGDLS, CDR2 YYNGEE, per germline. This CDR3 region has 13 residues. CDR3 sequence (DNA): TGTGCCAGCAGCGTTGGCGGGAACTACGAGCAGTACTTC. Amino acid sequence: CASSVGGNYEQYF.

This rearrangement joins TRBV9 to TRBJ1-3; 9 bases line up with TRBD1. Germline CDR1 is SGDLS and CDR2 is YYNGEE. The CDR3 totals 16 residues. The J segment lost 3 bases and the V segment lost 0 bases, leaving 4 bases of the junction unmatched. The CDR3 protein is CASSVDGTGFGNTIYF. The DNA of the CDR3 is TGTGCCAGCAGCGTAGATGGGACAGGGTTTGGAAACACCATATATTTT. Combining the CDR3 with reference TRBV9 and TRBJ1-3 gives the whole variable domain DSGVTQTPKHLITATGQRVTLRCSPRSGDLSVYWYQQSLDQGLQFLIQYYNGEERAKGNILERFSAQQFPDLHSELNLSSLELGDSALYFCASSVDGTGFGNTIYFGEGSWLTVV.

This sequence joins TRBV19 and TRBJ2-5, with 7 bases fitting TRBD2. The junction had 7 bases not matched to a gene; V was cut back by 7 bases and J by 2 bases. CDR1 is LNHDA and CDR2 is SQIVND in the germline V gene (reference sequence). This CDR3 has 14 residues. This chain's CDR3 is CASMERDRQETQYF. The CDR3 DNA follows: TGTGCCAGTATGGAGCGGGACCGTCAAGAGACCCAGTACTTC. The complete variable domain, with remaining parts taken from reference TRBV19 and TRBJ2-5, reads DGGITQSPKYLFRKEGQNVTLSCEQNLNHDAMYWYRQDPGQGLRLIYYSQIVNDFQKGDIAEGYSVSREKKESFPLTVTSAQKNPTAFYLCASMERDRQETQYFGPGTRLLVL.

The gene calls are TRBV9 and TRBJ2-2; D perhaps matches TRBD2 (6 bases). The CDR3 spans 13 residues. CDR1 and CDR2 (germline): SGDLS, YYNGEE. V shed 5 bases and J shed 6 bases, with 11 bases lying between them. CDR3 protein: CASSSGGAGELFF. The CDR3 region has the DNA TGTGCCAGCAGTTCCGGAGGGGCCGGGGAGCTGTTTTTT.

Note on this clone: The sample holds other DNA sequences that translate to the same CDR3. The chain couples TRBV30 to TRBJ1-1; 9 bases agree with TRBD1. The junction had 4 bases not matched to a gene; V was cut back by 0 bases and J by 5 bases. The CDR3 sequence is 14 residues long. CDR1 is GTSNPN, CDR2 SVGIG, per germline (reference sequence). In nucleotides, the CDR3 is TGTGCCTGGAGTGTTGGACAGGGGTGGACTGAAGCTTTCTTT. As protein: CAWSVGQGWTEAFF.

The genes are TRBV7-9 and TRBJ2-1; 7 bases are a match to TRBD2. The junction had 7 bases not matched to a gene; V was cut back by 5 bases and J by 3 bases. This CDR3 comprises 15 residues. Germline CDR1 reads SEHNR; CDR2 reads FQNEAQ (reference sequence). The CDR3 nucleotides are TGTGCCAGCAGCGGAGGGGAGGGCATCTACAATGAGCAGTTCTTC. Encoded protein: CASSGGEGIYNEQFF.

The chain uses TRBV7-9 and TRBJ1-2; D is unclear. The V and J ends lost 2 bases and 7 bases respectively, with 8 bases between them. CDR3 length equals 12 residues. The V gene's germline CDR1 is SEHNR and CDR2 FQNEAQ (reference sequence). For the CDR3, the DNA is TGTGCCAGCAGCTTACCGGCTACTGGCTACACCTTC. This codes for CASSLPATGYTF.

Of note for this clone: At one end the junction does not follow the germline gene, possibly because of a read error. V is TRBV7-6 and J is TRBJ2-1; 9 bases fit TRBD2. Germline values: CDR1 SGHVS, CDR2 FNYEAQ. CDR3 size: 12 residues. As DNA, the CDR3 is TGTGCCAGCAGCTTGGGGGGACTAGCCCCTATCTTC. It codes for CASSLGGLAPIF.

The chain uses TRBV6-5 and TRBJ2-7; 8 nucleotides match TRBD1. Losses at the gene ends were 8 bases for V and 6 bases for J; bases not matched to a gene: 9. The germline V gene encodes CDR1 MNHEY and CDR2 SVGAGI. This CDR3 is built from 13 residues. CDR3 sequence reads: CASQGQVSGEQYF. CDR3 DNA: TGTGCCAGCCAGGGACAGGTGAGCGGCGAGCAGTACTTC.

Details on this clone: Other DNA sequences within the sample encode an identical CDR3. V gene TRBV11-2 combines with J gene TRBJ2-7; D uncertain. V was clipped by 0 bases and J by 3 bases, with 6 bases between them. CDR1 and CDR2 from the germline V gene are SGHAT and FQNNGV. The CDR3 has 13 amino acids. The CDR3 region has the DNA TGTGCCAGCAGCTTAGAAAGGGACTACGAGCAGTACTTC. It yields the protein CASSLERDYEQYF.

The chain couples TRBV7-2 to TRBJ1-1; D uncertain. Germline values: CDR1 SGHTA, CDR2 FQGNSA. Trimming pared 1 base from V and 1 base from J, leaving 13 bases between. The CDR3 sequence is 16 residues long. The CDR3 loop is CASSLEPQGPNTEAFF. In nucleotides, the CDR3 is TGTGCCAGCAGCTTAGAGCCACAAGGCCCGAACACTGAAGCTTTCTTT.

The chain uses TRBV19 and TRBJ2-7; possibly TRBD1 or TRBD2 for D (5 bases each). The germline V gene encodes CDR1 LNHDA and CDR2 SQIVND (reference sequence). The germline V and J ends were trimmed by 5 bases and 5 bases, with 10 bases remaining between them. The CDR3 contains 12 residues. CDR3 amino acids: CASSAGTNEQYF. The CDR3 DNA reads as TGTGCCAGTAGTGCCGGGACCAACGAGCAGTACTTC.

The chain joins TRBV10-1 to TRBJ2-7; D ambiguous. The CDR3 consists of 13 residues. CDR1 WNHNN and CDR2 SYGVQD come from the germline V gene (reference sequence). The V gene lost 2 bases and the J gene lost 5 bases, with 10 bases spanning the gap. DNA for the CDR3: TGCGCCAGCAGTGAGGGGTGGTTGGACGAGCAGTACTTC. Protein product: CASSEGWLDEQYF.

The chain employs TRBV7-9 and TRBJ2-7; D not certain. Germline-derived CDR1 and CDR2 are SEHNR and FQNEAQ (reference sequence). Trimming removed 1 base at V and 6 bases at J, with 10 bases between. This CDR3 is 13 amino acids long. CDR3 loop: CASSLGSEAEQYF. The CDR3 coding sequence is TGTGCCAGCAGCTTAGGGTCAGAGGCCGAGCAGTACTTC.

This clone was found once. The genes are TRBV27 and TRBJ2-2; possible D gene TRBD2, 7 bases. CDR3 length equals 16 residues. Trimming took off 6 bases at V and 2 bases at J, with 16 bases between the two ends. Germline V gene lookup returns CDR1 MNHEY and CDR2 SMNVEV (reference sequence). This chain's CDR3 is CASRDRLAANTGELFF. The CDR3 DNA reads TGTGCCAGCAGAGACAGGCTAGCGGCTAACACCGGGGAGCTGTTTTTT.

The chain couples TRBV5-4 to TRBJ2-5; TRBD2 matches 14 bases. In germline, CDR1 is SGHNT, CDR2 YYREEE (reference sequence). J lost 2 bases, V lost 0 bases, and 9 bases had no gene match. This CDR3 region has 19 residues. The DNA of the CDR3 is TGTGCCAGCAGCTTGGGGGACCGACTAGCGGGAGGGGGGCAAGAGACCCAGTACTTC. Residues: CASSLGDRLAGGGQETQYF.

This clone was seen only a few times. The sample has other DNA sequences that encode this CDR3 too. The chain couples TRBV5-6 to TRBJ1-6, with a tentative D call TRBD1 (6 bases). With 0 bases removed from V and 6 bases from J, the gap between germline ends came to 10 bases. This CDR3 comprises 15 residues. Germline CDR1 and CDR2: SGHDT and YYEEEE. Written as DNA, the CDR3 is TGTGCCAGCAGCTTGGCGGGGGCTGGTAATTCACCCCTCCACTTT. Translating it yields CASSLAGAGNSPLHF.

This chain joins TRBV27 and TRBJ2-7; no firm D call. The germline CDR1 and CDR2 sequences are MNHEY and SMNVEV (reference sequence). The CDR3 sequence is 14 residues long. V was pared by 2 bases and J by 6 bases, with 14 bases between. The CDR3 sequence is CASSLGPRGAEQYF. Written as DNA, the CDR3 is TGTGCCAGCAGTTTAGGTCCGAGAGGTGCCGAGCAGTACTTC.

V gene TRBV2 combines with J gene TRBJ2-2; the D gene is possibly TRBD1 (7 bases). Germline CDR1 reads SNHLY; CDR2 reads FYNNEI. The CDR3 spans 15 residues. V lost 10 bases to trimming and J lost 5 bases, with 20 bases between them. In DNA, the CDR3 is TGTGCCACCCAGGGGGTCGGGAGACAAACCGGGGAGCTGTTTTTT. Amino acids: CATQGVGRQTGELFF.

The rearrangement uses TRBV2 and TRBJ2-1; the match to TRBD2 covers 9 bases. V gave up 2 bases and J gave up 1 base; unmatched junction bases: 12. The germline CDR1 and CDR2 sequences are SNHLY and FYNNEI. The CDR3 is 19 residues long. CDR3: CASSESALAGTGSYNEQFF. CDR3 in DNA: TGTGCCAGCAGTGAATCGGCACTAGCGGGTACTGGGTCCTACAATGAGCAGTTCTTC.